The source of this T cell receptor (beta chain) is a study of CD4 T cells in relation to SARS-CoV-2 and coronaviruses. At the level of the study: The HLA restriction of the shared crossreactive spike epitopes was mapped.

Regarding the study as a whole: This crossreactivity analysis covered spike protein alone, no other viral proteins. Crossreactive clones expanded significantly less to SARS-CoV-2 than monoreactive clones.

Naive and memory CD4+ T cell DNA was deep-sequenced without culture. The protocol was immunoSEQ multiplex PCR, while the TCRdb copy is restricted to in-frame clones and leaves out a portion. The sample lists 50,000 to 65,000 clones, about 91% occurring once. Details on this clone: Antigen unknown.

This TCR was recovered from an adult with COVID-19. Source material: naive CD4+ T cells from PBMCs. Subset in this sample: naive CD4+ T cells isolated by negative enrichment.

CDR3 DNA: TGTGCCAGCACTAAAGACAGGGTTACCGGGGAGCTGTTTTTT. This sequence encodes CASTKDRVTGELFF. The V call is TRBV28, the J call TRBJ2-2, with 7 bases lining up with TRBD1. Trimming removed 7 bases from V and 5 bases from J; junction bases left unmatched: 7. The germline gives CDR1 MDHEN, CDR2 SYDVKM. This CDR3 has 14 residues.